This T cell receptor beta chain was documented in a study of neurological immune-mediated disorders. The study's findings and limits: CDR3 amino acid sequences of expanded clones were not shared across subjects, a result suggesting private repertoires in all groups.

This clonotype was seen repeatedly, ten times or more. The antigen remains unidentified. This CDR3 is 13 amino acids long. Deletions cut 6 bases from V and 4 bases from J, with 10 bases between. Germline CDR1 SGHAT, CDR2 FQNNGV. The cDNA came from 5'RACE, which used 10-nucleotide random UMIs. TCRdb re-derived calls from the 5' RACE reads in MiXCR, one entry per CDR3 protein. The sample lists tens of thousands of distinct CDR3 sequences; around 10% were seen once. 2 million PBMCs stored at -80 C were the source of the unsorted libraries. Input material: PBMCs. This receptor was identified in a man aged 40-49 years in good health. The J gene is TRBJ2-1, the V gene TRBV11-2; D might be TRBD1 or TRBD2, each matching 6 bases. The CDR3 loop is CASSTGTYNEQFF. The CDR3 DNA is TGTGCCAGCAGTACAGGGACTTACAATGAGCAGTTCTTC.